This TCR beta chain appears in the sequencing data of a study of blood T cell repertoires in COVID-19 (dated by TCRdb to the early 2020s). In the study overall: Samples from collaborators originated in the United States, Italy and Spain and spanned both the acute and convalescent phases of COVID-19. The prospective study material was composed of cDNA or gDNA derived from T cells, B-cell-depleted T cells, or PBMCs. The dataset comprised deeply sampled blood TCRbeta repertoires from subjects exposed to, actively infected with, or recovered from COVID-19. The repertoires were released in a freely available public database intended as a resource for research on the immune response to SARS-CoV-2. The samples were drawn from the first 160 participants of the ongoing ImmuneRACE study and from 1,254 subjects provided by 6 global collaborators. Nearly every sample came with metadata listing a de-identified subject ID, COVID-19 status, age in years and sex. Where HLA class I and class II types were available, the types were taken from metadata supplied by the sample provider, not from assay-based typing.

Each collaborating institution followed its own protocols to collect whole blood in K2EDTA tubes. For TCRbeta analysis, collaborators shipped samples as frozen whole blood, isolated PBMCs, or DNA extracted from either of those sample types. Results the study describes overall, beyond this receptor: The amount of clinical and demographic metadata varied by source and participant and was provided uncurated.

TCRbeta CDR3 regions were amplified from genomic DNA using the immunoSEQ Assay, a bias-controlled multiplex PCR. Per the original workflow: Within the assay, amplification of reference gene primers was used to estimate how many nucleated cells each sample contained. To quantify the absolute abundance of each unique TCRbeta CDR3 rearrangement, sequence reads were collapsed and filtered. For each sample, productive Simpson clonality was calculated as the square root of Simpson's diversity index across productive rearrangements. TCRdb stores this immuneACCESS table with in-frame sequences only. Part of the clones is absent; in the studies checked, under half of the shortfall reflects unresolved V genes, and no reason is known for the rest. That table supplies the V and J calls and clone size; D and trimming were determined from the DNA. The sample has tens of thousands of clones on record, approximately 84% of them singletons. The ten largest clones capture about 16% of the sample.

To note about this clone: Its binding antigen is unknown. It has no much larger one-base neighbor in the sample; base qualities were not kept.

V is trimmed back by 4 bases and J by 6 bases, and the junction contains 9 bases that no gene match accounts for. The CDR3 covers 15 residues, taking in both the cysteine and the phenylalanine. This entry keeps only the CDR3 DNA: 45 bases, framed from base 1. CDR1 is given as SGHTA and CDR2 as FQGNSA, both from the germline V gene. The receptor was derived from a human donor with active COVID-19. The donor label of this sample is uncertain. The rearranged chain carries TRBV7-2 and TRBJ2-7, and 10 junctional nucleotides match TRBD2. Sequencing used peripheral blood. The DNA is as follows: TGTGCCAGCAGCTCTACTAGCGGGGCCTTTTTCGAGCAGTACTTC. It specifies CASSSTSGAFFEQYF. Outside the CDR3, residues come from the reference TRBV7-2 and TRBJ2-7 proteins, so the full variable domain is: GAGVSQSPSNKVTEKGKDVELRCDPISGHTALYWYRQSLGQGLEFLIYFQGNSAPDKSGLPSDRFSAERTGGSVSTLTIQRTQQEDSAVYLCASSSTSGAFFEQYFGPGTRLTVT.